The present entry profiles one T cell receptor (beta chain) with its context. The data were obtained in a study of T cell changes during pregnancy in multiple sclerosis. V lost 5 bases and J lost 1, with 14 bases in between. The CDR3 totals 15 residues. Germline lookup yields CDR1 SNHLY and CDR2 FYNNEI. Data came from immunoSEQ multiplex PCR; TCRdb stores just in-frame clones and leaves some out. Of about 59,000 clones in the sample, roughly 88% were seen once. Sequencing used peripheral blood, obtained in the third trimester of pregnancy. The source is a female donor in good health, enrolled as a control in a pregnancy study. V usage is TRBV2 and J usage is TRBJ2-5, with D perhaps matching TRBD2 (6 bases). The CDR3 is CASSQGGTPQETQYF. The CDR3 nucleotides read TGTGCCAGCAGTCAGGGCGGGACTCCCCAAGAGACCCAGTACTTC.